The 3 T cell receptor beta chains in this list originate from one sample, sequenced in a study of identical twins. Via MiXCR, TCRdb re-called the 5' RACE reads, giving one row per CDR3 protein. The table lists around 760 distinct CDR3 sequences, around 64% of them singletons. The sample comprised CD4+ T cells sorted from blood. The receptors were sampled from a woman between 18 and 29 years old in good health. This table probably holds off-target reads from a library built for another chain.

V and J are TRBV19 and TRBJ2-6; no clear D gene. The V gene's germline CDR1 is LNHDA and CDR2 SQIVND (reference sequence). This CDR3 is 16 amino acids long. The ends were cut back, 3 bases at V and 0 bases at J, with 9 bases in the middle. The chain's CDR3 is CASSMAVLSGANVLTF. Here the CDR3 DNA reads TGTGCCAGTAGTATGGCGGTCCTCTCTGGGGCCAACGTCCTGACTTTC.

The sample holds a few counts of this clonotype. The V and J genes are TRBV3-1 and TRBJ2-2; 9 bases map to TRBD2. The V and J ends lost 6 bases and 5 bases, in that order; junction bases with no gene match: 4. This CDR3 contains 14 residues. Per germline, CDR1 LGHDT and CDR2 YNNKEL (reference sequence). The CDR3 coding sequence is TGTGCCAGCAGGGAGCGGGAGGCAACCGGGGAGCTGTTTTTT. Translating it yields CASREREATGELFF.

The chain has TRBV2 and TRBJ2-7; D may match TRBD1 or TRBD2 (7 bases each). Trimming cost V 8 bases and J 0 bases, with 14 bases left between them. The CDR3 is 14 amino acids. The germline V gene has CDR1 SNHLY and CDR2 FYNNEI. This CDR3 reads CASGRDRSSYEQYF. The CDR3 coding sequence is TGTGCCAGCGGGAGGGACAGAAGCTCCTACGAGCAGTACTTC.